This TCR beta chain was captured by sequencing in a study of T cells in Graves' hyperthyroidism and ophthalmopathy. This clonotype was counted at least ten times. RNA transcripts served as the template for amplifying TCR beta CDR3 regions. HTBI primers drove first-round RT-PCR of the TCR CDR3. In TCRdb, the multiplex PCR reads were re-called with MiXCR into one record per CDR3 protein. This table has 550,000 to 700,000 distinct CDR3 sequences, approximately 14% appearing once. Patients affected by ophthalmopathy presented a Clinical Activity Score of at least 3, a NOSPECS grade of at least 4, and disease duration below 3 months. The clonotype comes from a woman aged 40 to 49 with Graves' ophthalmopathy. Source material: blood.

This CDR3 is CASSPSGRGGSAKNIQYF. Written as DNA, the CDR3 is TGTGCCAGCAGTCCTAGCGGGAGGGGCGGTTCTGCCAAAAACATTCAGTACTTC. The chain employs TRBV12-3 or TRBV12-4 and TRBJ2-4; 12 nucleotides agree with TRBD2. This CDR3 has 18 residues. The V gene end was trimmed by 5 bases and the J gene end by 1 base; junction bases not matched to a gene: 9.